This T cell receptor (beta chain) comes out of a study of blood T cell repertoires in COVID-19. Trimming took 5 bases from V and 4 from J; bases not matched to a gene: 2. Germline values: CDR1 MDHEN, CDR2 SYDVKM. The CDR3 is 14 residues long. This clone appeared a few times. In the study's own analysis: Reference gene primer amplification gave estimated nucleated cell counts. Here immunoSEQ multiplex PCR was the method, and the copy in TCRdb shows in-frame clones only, minus some. That table is the source of V, J and clone size, and D and trimming were worked out from the DNA. The data show approximately 210,000 clones, approximately 80% seen once. Participants were aged about 18 to 100 years from some 24 US areas.

This rearrangement joins TRBV28 to TRBJ1-2; 12 nucleotides line up with TRBD1. Sequenced sample: PBMCs or T cells enriched from blood (not recorded which). The clonotype originates from a man under 40 with acute COVID-19. CDR3 nucleotides: TGTGCCAGCAGTGGGACAGGGGGCTTCTATGGCTACACCTTC. It yields the protein CASSGTGGFYGYTF.